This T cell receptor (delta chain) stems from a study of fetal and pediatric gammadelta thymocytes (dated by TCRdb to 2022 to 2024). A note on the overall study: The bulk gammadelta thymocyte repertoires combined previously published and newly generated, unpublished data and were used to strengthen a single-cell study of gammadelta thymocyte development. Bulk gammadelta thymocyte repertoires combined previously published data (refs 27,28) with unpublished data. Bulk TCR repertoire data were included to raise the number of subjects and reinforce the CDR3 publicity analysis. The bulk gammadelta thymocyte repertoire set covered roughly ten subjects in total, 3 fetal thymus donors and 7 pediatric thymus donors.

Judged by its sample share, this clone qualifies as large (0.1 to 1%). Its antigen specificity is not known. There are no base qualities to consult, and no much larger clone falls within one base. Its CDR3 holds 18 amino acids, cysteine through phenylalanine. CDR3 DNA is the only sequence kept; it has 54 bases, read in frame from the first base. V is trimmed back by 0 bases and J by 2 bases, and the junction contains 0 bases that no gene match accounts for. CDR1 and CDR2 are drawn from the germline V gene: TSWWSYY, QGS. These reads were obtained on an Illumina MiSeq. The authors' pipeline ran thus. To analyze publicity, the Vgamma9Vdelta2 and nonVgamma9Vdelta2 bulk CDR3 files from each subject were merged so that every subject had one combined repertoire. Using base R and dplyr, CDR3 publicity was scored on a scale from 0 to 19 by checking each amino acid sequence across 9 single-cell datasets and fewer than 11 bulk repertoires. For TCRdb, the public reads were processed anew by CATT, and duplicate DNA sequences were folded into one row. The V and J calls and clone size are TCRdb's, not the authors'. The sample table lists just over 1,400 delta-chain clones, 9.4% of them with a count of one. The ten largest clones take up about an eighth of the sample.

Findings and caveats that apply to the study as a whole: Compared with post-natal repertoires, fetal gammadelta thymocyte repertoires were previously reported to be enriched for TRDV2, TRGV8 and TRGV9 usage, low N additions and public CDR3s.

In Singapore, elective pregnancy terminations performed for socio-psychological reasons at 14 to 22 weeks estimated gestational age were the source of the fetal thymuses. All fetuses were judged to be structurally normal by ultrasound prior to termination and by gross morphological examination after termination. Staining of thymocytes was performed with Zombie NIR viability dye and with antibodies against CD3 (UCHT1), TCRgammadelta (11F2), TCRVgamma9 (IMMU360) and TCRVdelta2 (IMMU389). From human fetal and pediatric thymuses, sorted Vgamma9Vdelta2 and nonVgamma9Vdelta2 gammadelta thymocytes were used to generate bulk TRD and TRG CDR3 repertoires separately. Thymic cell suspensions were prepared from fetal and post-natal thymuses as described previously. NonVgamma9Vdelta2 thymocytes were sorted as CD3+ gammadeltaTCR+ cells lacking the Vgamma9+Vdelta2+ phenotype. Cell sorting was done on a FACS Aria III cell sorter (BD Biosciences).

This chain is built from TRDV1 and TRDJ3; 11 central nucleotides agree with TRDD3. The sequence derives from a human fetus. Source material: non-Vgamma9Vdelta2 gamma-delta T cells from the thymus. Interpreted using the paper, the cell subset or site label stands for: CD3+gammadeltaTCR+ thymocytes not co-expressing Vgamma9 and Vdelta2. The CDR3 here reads CALGELLGDTWDTRQMFF. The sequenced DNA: TGTGCTCTTGGGGAACTACTGGGGGATACCTGGGACACCCGACAGATGTTTTTC.